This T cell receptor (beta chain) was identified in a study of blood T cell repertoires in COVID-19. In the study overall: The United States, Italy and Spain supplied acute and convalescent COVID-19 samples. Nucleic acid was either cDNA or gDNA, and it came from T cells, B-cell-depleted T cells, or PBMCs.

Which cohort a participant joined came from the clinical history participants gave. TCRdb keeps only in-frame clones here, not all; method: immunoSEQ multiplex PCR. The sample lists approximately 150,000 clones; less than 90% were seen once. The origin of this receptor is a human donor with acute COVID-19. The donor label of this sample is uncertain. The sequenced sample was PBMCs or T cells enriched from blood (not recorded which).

The CDR3 bases are TGCGCCAGCAGCTTGGAGCCTAGCAGACGCAATGAGCAGTTCTTC. This encodes CASSLEPSRRNEQFF. V gene TRBV5-1 combines with J gene TRBJ2-1, with D possibly matching TRBD2 (5 bases). V was pared by 0 bases and J by 6 bases, with 13 bases between. The V gene's germline CDR1 is SGHRS and CDR2 YFSETQ. This CDR3 comprises 15 residues.